This is a list of T cell receptor beta chains from one sample in a study of blood T cell repertoires in COVID-19. The repertoire was sequenced with immunoSEQ multiplex PCR; TCRdb's copy has only in-frame clones and lacks some. The sample has about 240,000 clones; about 83% are singletons. The sample taken for sequencing was peripheral blood. These receptors all come from a man between 45 and 60 years old with acute or convalescent COVID-19. Both conserved end residues are part of each CDR3. Each record gives: D gene, J gene, V gene, clone size, CDR3 protein, CDR3 DNA. The D gene is left open where the match is weak. Size is stated for part of the rows, as once, few or many counts, or as a class when the clone is expanded.

D gene: -
J gene: TRBJ1-2
V gene: TRBV21-1
clone size: -
CDR3 protein: CASSKGPAGASNYGYTF
CDR3 DNA: TGTGCCAGCAGCAAAGGTCCGGCAGGGGCTTCTAACTATGGCTACACCTTC

D gene: -
J gene: TRBJ2-5
V gene: TRBV2
clone size: -
CDR3 protein: CASSEDARSGETQYF
CDR3 DNA: TGTGCCAGCAGTGAAGACGCCCGATCGGGGGAGACCCAGTACTTC

D gene: TRBD2
J gene: TRBJ2-1
V gene: TRBV3-1/TRBV3-2
clone size: -
CDR3 protein: CASQITRLAGGRNEQFF
CDR3 DNA: TGTGCCAGCCAAATTACCAGACTAGCGGGGGGTAGGAATGAGCAGTTCTTC

D gene: -
J gene: TRBJ2-1
V gene: TRBV4-1
clone size: -
CDR3 protein: CASSQLTGMAYNEQFF
CDR3 DNA: TGCGCCAGCAGCCAGCTTACAGGGATGGCCTACAATGAGCAGTTCTTC

D gene: TRBD1
J gene: TRBJ1-1
V gene: TRBV29-1
clone size: -
CDR3 protein: CSVGQGVNTEAFF
CDR3 DNA: TGCAGCGTTGGACAGGGAGTGAACACTGAAGCTTTCTTT

D gene: TRBD1
J gene: TRBJ2-7
V gene: TRBV7-9
clone size: -
CDR3 protein: CASSSWTGFGYEQYF
CDR3 DNA: TGTGCCAGCAGCTCTTGGACAGGGTTTGGGTACGAGCAGTACTTC

D gene: -
J gene: TRBJ1-1
V gene: TRBV6-6
clone size: -
CDR3 protein: CASTREAFF
CDR3 DNA: TGTGCCAGCACCCGGGAAGCTTTCTTT

D gene: -
J gene: TRBJ2-2
V gene: TRBV6-5
clone size: few
CDR3 protein: CASSYSAGELFF
CDR3 DNA: TGTGCCAGCAGTTACTCCGCCGGGGAGCTGTTTTTT

D gene: TRBD1
J gene: TRBJ1-1
V gene: TRBV2
clone size: -
CDR3 protein: CASRRTGPSAFF
CDR3 DNA: TGTGCCAGCAGACGGACAGGGCCTTCTGCTTTCTTT

D gene: -
J gene: TRBJ2-1
V gene: TRBV10-2
clone size: once
CDR3 protein: CASSEGASEFF
CDR3 DNA: TGCGCCAGCAGTGAGGGGGCCTCGGAGTTCTTC

D gene: TRBD2
J gene: TRBJ2-2
V gene: TRBV7-3
clone size: -
CDR3 protein: CASSQFSGRAPGELFF
CDR3 DNA: TGTGCCAGCAGCCAATTTAGCGGGAGGGCCCCCGGGGAGCTGTTTTTT

D gene: -
J gene: TRBJ2-7
V gene: TRBV7-2
clone size: few
CDR3 protein: CASSRETYEQYF
CDR3 DNA: TGTGCCAGCAGCCGCGAGACCTACGAGCAGTACTTC

D gene: -
J gene: TRBJ2-5
V gene: TRBV29-1
clone size: -
CDR3 protein: CSTGVRETQYF
CDR3 DNA: TGCAGCACTGGAGTGCGAGAGACCCAGTACTTC

D gene: TRBD2
J gene: TRBJ2-7
V gene: TRBV5-5
clone size: -
CDR3 protein: CASSLSGRAYEQYF
CDR3 DNA: TGTGCCAGCAGCCTTAGCGGGAGGGCCTACGAGCAGTACTTC

D gene: TRBD1
J gene: TRBJ2-1
V gene: TRBV24-1
clone size: -
CDR3 protein: CATSDILTGGNEQFF
CDR3 DNA: TGTGCCACCAGTGATATTCTCACAGGGGGCAATGAGCAGTTCTTC

D gene: TRBD1
J gene: TRBJ2-7
V gene: TRBV4-1
clone size: -
CDR3 protein: CASSRGQTTYEQYF
CDR3 DNA: TGCGCCAGCAGCAGGGGACAGACGACCTACGAGCAGTACTTC

D gene: -
J gene: TRBJ2-1
V gene: TRBV27
clone size: -
CDR3 protein: CASSQSGPGLYNEQFF
CDR3 DNA: TGTGCCAGCAGTCAGAGCGGCCCGGGACTTTACAATGAGCAGTTCTTC

D gene: -
J gene: TRBJ2-7
V gene: TRBV7-8
clone size: few
CDR3 protein: CASSPPDRTSYEQYF
CDR3 DNA: TGTGCCAGCAGCCCCCCTGACAGGACCTCCTACGAGCAGTACTTC

D gene: TRBD1
J gene: TRBJ2-5
V gene: TRBV10-3
clone size: -
CDR3 protein: CAISESGGAMEETQYF
CDR3 DNA: TGTGCCATCAGTGAGTCAGGGGGCGCTATGGAGGAGACCCAGTACTTC

D gene: TRBD1
J gene: TRBJ1-3
V gene: TRBV10-3
clone size: -
CDR3 protein: CAISPGTGLGMVSSGNTIYF
CDR3 DNA: TGTGCCATCAGTCCCGGGACAGGGTTGGGGATGGTCTCCTCTGGAAACACCATATATTTT

D gene: TRBD2
J gene: TRBJ2-1
V gene: TRBV28
clone size: -
CDR3 protein: CASSLLAAYNEQFF
CDR3 DNA: TGTGCCAGCAGTTTACTAGCGGCCTACAATGAGCAGTTCTTC

D gene: -
J gene: TRBJ2-7
V gene: TRBV11-2
clone size: few
CDR3 protein: CASSLTSSYEQYF
CDR3 DNA: TGTGCCAGCAGCTTGACTAGCTCCTACGAGCAGTACTTC

D gene: TRBD2
J gene: TRBJ2-2
V gene: TRBV4-1
clone size: once
CDR3 protein: CASSQDVHGLAVAGELFF
CDR3 DNA: TGCGCCAGCAGCCAAGATGTACACGGACTAGCGGTCGCCGGGGAGCTGTTTTTT

D gene: -
J gene: TRBJ2-5
V gene: TRBV11-2
clone size: -
CDR3 protein: CASSPQNYVETQYF
CDR3 DNA: TGTGCCAGCAGCCCCCAGAACTATGTGGAGACCCAGTACTTC

D gene: -
J gene: TRBJ1-1
V gene: TRBV5-1
clone size: -
CDR3 protein: CASSFDSLNTEAFF
CDR3 DNA: TGCGCCAGCAGCTTTGACAGCCTGAACACTGAAGCTTTCTTT

D gene: TRBD1
J gene: TRBJ1-1
V gene: TRBV11-2
clone size: -
CDR3 protein: CASSLEDRGRGAFF
CDR3 DNA: TGTGCCAGCAGCTTAGAGGACAGGGGGCGGGGAGCTTTCTTT

D gene: -
J gene: TRBJ1-4
V gene: TRBV3-1/TRBV3-2
clone size: -
CDR3 protein: CASSQGHLGVNNEKLFF
CDR3 DNA: TGTGCCAGCAGCCAAGGTCATCTTGGAGTAAATAATGAAAAACTGTTTTTT

D gene: TRBD1
J gene: TRBJ1-4
V gene: TRBV24-1
clone size: -
CDR3 protein: CATSDLRDRDEKLFF
CDR3 DNA: TGTGCCACCAGTGACCTCCGGGACAGGGATGAAAAACTGTTTTTT

D gene: TRBD1
J gene: TRBJ2-3
V gene: TRBV5-1
clone size: -
CDR3 protein: CASSSTGQTDTQYF
CDR3 DNA: TGCGCCAGCAGCTCGACGGGACAGACAGATACGCAGTATTTT

D gene: TRBD2
J gene: TRBJ2-1
V gene: TRBV6-4
clone size: -
CDR3 protein: CASSDEARGGAHGSNEQFF
CDR3 DNA: TGTGCCAGCAGTGACGAGGCCCGGGGGGGAGCTCATGGGAGCAATGAGCAGTTCTTC

D gene: TRBD1
J gene: TRBJ1-6
V gene: TRBV5-3
clone size: -
CDR3 protein: CARSRTGDNSPLHF
CDR3 DNA: TGTGCCAGAAGCCGGACAGGGGATAATTCACCCCTCCACTTT

D gene: -
J gene: TRBJ1-5
V gene: TRBV7-9
clone size: -
CDR3 protein: CASSTGQSNQPQHF
CDR3 DNA: TGTGCCAGCAGCACTGGACAGTCCAATCAGCCCCAGCATTTT

D gene: TRBD1
J gene: TRBJ2-7
V gene: TRBV12-5
clone size: -
CDR3 protein: CASGLGGQPYEQYF
CDR3 DNA: TGTGCTAGTGGTTTGGGGGGACAGCCCTACGAGCAGTACTTC

D gene: -
J gene: TRBJ1-2
V gene: TRBV12-3/TRBV12-4
clone size: -
CDR3 protein: CASSKGDYGYTF
CDR3 DNA: TGTGCCAGCAGCAAGGGGGACTATGGCTACACCTTC

D gene: TRBD1
J gene: TRBJ2-2
V gene: TRBV29-1
clone size: -
CDR3 protein: CSVLPGQGFTGELFF
CDR3 DNA: TGCAGCGTATTACCGGGACAGGGGTTCACCGGGGAGCTGTTTTTT

D gene: TRBD1
J gene: TRBJ2-7
V gene: TRBV27
clone size: few
CDR3 protein: CASSAPSVTGGVSYEQYF
CDR3 DNA: TGTGCCAGCAGCGCCCCCTCGGTTACAGGGGGAGTCTCCTACGAGCAGTACTTC

D gene: -
J gene: TRBJ1-4
V gene: TRBV25-1
clone size: once
CDR3 protein: CASSDRGVNEKLFF
CDR3 DNA: TGTGCCAGCAGCGATCGGGGGGTGAATGAAAAACTGTTTTTT

D gene: -
J gene: TRBJ2-7
V gene: TRBV6-1
clone size: -
CDR3 protein: CASSELGEQYF
CDR3 DNA: TGTGCCAGCAGTGAACTAGGTGAGCAGTACTTC

D gene: -
J gene: TRBJ2-7
V gene: TRBV10-2
clone size: -
CDR3 protein: CASNEYQGFGYEQYF
CDR3 DNA: TGCGCCAGCAATGAATACCAGGGGTTCGGTTACGAGCAGTACTTC

D gene: -
J gene: TRBJ2-7
V gene: TRBV5-1
clone size: few
CDR3 protein: CASSPGSLREQYF
CDR3 DNA: TGCGCCAGCAGCCCCGGAAGCCTCAGGGAGCAGTACTTC

D gene: -
J gene: TRBJ1-6
V gene: TRBV6-5
clone size: -
CDR3 protein: CASSIGTPSAPLHF
CDR3 DNA: TGTGCCAGCAGCATTGGGACACCCTCGGCACCCCTCCACTTT

D gene: TRBD1
J gene: TRBJ1-3
V gene: TRBV7-9
clone size: -
CDR3 protein: CASSVRDRGFGNTIYF
CDR3 DNA: TGTGCCAGCAGCGTCCGGGACAGGGGGTTTGGAAACACCATATATTTT

D gene: TRBD1
J gene: TRBJ1-4
V gene: TRBV3-1/TRBV3-2
clone size: -
CDR3 protein: CASSQGTGSEKLFF
CDR3 DNA: TGTGCCAGCAGCCAAGGGACAGGGAGTGAAAAACTGTTTTTT

D gene: TRBD2
J gene: TRBJ2-3
V gene: TRBV2
clone size: -
CDR3 protein: CASSRGRGVDTQYF
CDR3 DNA: TGTGCCAGCAGTAGGGGACGGGGGGTAGATACGCAGTATTTT

D gene: TRBD1
J gene: TRBJ1-6
V gene: TRBV4-1
clone size: -
CDR3 protein: CASSPDGQGRSPLHF
CDR3 DNA: TGCGCCAGCAGCCCAGACGGACAGGGCCGTTCACCCCTCCACTTT

D gene: -
J gene: TRBJ1-1
V gene: TRBV19
clone size: -
CDR3 protein: CASSILGGTEAFF
CDR3 DNA: TGTGCCAGTAGTATACTCGGGGGTACTGAAGCTTTCTTT

D gene: TRBD1
J gene: TRBJ2-2
V gene: TRBV5-1
clone size: few
CDR3 protein: CASKTGQGATGELFF
CDR3 DNA: TGCGCCAGCAAAACGGGGCAGGGGGCGACCGGGGAGCTGTTTTTT

D gene: -
J gene: TRBJ2-2
V gene: TRBV5-1
clone size: -
CDR3 protein: CASKVISGPGELFF
CDR3 DNA: TGCGCCAGCAAGGTTATTTCGGGTCCCGGGGAGCTGTTTTTT

D gene: -
J gene: TRBJ1-3
V gene: TRBV7-3
clone size: few
CDR3 protein: CASSPLGQFSGNTIYF
CDR3 DNA: TGTGCCAGCAGCCCACTAGGACAGTTCTCTGGAAACACCATATATTTT

D gene: -
J gene: TRBJ2-7
V gene: TRBV18
clone size: -
CDR3 protein: CASSPPGSYEQYF
CDR3 DNA: TGTGCCAGCTCACCCCCAGGGTCCTACGAGCAGTACTTC

D gene: -
J gene: TRBJ2-7
V gene: TRBV6-5
clone size: -
CDR3 protein: CASSYGASTYEQYF
CDR3 DNA: TGTGCCAGCAGTTATGGTGCTAGTACCTACGAGCAGTACTTC

D gene: TRBD1
J gene: TRBJ1-2
V gene: TRBV24-1
clone size: -
CDR3 protein: CATSAYSQQGNYGYTF
CDR3 DNA: TGTGCCACCAGTGCATATTCCCAACAGGGGAACTATGGCTACACCTTC

D gene: -
J gene: TRBJ2-7
V gene: TRBV9
clone size: -
CDR3 protein: CASSVLAETQEQYF
CDR3 DNA: TGTGCCAGCAGCGTATTGGCAGAGACTCAGGAGCAGTACTTC

D gene: -
J gene: TRBJ1-1
V gene: TRBV30
clone size: -
CDR3 protein: CAWSVGGNTEAFF
CDR3 DNA: TGTGCCTGGAGTGTTGGAGGGAACACTGAAGCTTTCTTT

D gene: -
J gene: TRBJ1-2
V gene: TRBV13
clone size: -
CDR3 protein: CASNRRRELNYGYTF
CDR3 DNA: TGTGCCAGCAATCGTAGGAGGGAGCTAAACTATGGCTACACCTTC

D gene: -
J gene: TRBJ1-6
V gene: TRBV5-1
clone size: once
CDR3 protein: CASSLGLQGGGNFSPLHF
CDR3 DNA: TGCGCCAGCAGCTTGGGCCTCCAGGGCGGGGGGAATTTCTCACCCCTCCACTTT

D gene: -
J gene: TRBJ2-3
V gene: TRBV3-1/TRBV3-2
clone size: once
CDR3 protein: CASSPRAGDTQYF
CDR3 DNA: TGTGCCAGCAGCCCGCGGGCCGGCGATACGCAGTATTTT

D gene: -
J gene: TRBJ2-7
V gene: TRBV11-2
clone size: once
CDR3 protein: CASSLGAGAYEQYF
CDR3 DNA: TGTGCCAGCAGCTTAGGGGCAGGGGCCTACGAGCAGTACTTC

D gene: -
J gene: TRBJ1-2
V gene: TRBV13
clone size: -
CDR3 protein: CASRSGGLHGYTF
CDR3 DNA: TGTGCCAGCCGGTCCGGGGGATTACATGGCTACACCTTC

D gene: TRBD2
J gene: TRBJ2-5
V gene: TRBV20-1
clone size: -
CDR3 protein: CSASHLAGAQETQYF
CDR3 DNA: TGCAGTGCTAGTCATCTAGCGGGGGCTCAAGAGACCCAGTACTTC